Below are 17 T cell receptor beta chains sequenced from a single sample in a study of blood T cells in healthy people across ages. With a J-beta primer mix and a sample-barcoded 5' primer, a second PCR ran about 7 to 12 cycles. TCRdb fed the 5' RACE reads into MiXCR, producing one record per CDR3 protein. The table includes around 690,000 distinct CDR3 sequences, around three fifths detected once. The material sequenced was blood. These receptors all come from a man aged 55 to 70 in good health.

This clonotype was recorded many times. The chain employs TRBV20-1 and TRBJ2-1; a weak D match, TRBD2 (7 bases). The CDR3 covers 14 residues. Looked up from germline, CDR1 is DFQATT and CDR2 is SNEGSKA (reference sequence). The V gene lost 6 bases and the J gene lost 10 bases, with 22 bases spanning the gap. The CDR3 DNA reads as TGCAGTGCCCTTGGGGGGGGGGCGCGGTTAGAGCAGTTCTTC. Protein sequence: CSALGGGARLEQFF.

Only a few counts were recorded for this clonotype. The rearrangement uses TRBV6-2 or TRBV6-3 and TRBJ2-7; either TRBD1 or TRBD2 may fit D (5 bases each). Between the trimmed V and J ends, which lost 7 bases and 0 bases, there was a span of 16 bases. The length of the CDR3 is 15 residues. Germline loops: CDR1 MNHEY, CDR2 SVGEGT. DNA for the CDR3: TGTGCCAGCACCTCGGGACGAGCGGCCTCCTACGAGCAGTACTTC. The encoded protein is CASTSGRAASYEQYF.

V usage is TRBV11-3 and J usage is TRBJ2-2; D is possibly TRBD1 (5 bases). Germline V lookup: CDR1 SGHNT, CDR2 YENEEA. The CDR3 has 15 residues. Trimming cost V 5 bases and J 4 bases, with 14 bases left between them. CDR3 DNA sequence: TGTGCCAGCAGCCAGGGCACAAGGCCCACCGGGGAGCTGTTTTTT. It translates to CASSQGTRPTGELFF.

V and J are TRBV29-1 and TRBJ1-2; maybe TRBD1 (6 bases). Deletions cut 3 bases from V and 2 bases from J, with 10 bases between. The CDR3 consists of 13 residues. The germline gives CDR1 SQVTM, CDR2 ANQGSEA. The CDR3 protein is CSVDITGNYGYTF. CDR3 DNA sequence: TGCAGCGTTGATATAACAGGGAACTATGGCTACACCTTC.

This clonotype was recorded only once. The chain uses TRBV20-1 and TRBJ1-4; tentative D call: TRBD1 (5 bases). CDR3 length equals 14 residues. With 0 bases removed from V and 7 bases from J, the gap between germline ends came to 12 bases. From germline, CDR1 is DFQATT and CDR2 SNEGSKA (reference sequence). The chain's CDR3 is CSARDARASEKLFF. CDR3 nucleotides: TGCAGTGCTAGAGATGCCAGGGCGAGTGAAAAACTGTTTTTT.

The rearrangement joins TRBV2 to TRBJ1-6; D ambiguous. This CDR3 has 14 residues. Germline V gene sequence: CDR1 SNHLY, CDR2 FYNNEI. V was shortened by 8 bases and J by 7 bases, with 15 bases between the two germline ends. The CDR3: CASAGGNPNSPLHF. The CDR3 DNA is TGTGCCAGCGCCGGTGGAAACCCGAATTCACCCCTCCACTTT.

The DNA for the CDR3 is TGTGCCAGCAGCTGGGGCACCCCAGGCTACGAGCAGTACTTC. Translating gives CASSWGTPGYEQYF. The genes are TRBV5-6 and TRBJ2-5, with TRBD1 as a possible D gene (5 bases). The end of the DNA is better explained by TRBJ2-7, so the J call may be wrong. The CDR3 is 14 residues long. Germline V gene sequence: CDR1 SGHDT, CDR2 YYEEEE.

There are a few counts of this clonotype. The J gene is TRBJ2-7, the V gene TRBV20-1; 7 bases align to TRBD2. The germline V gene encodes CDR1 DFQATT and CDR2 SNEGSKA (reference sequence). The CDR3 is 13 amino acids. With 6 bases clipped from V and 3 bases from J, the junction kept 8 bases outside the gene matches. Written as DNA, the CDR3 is TGCAGTGCCGGGGGGAGGGACCACTACGAGCAGTACTTC. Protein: CSAGGRDHYEQYF.

CDR3 coding DNA: TGCAGTGCTAGTCTGCAGACCGAGCAGTACTTC. Protein: CSASLQTEQYF. This chain links TRBV20-1 with TRBJ2-7; the D is unclear. The CDR3 runs to 11 residues. V was pared by 3 bases and J by 6 bases, with 9 bases between. Per the germline V gene, CDR1 is DFQATT and CDR2 is SNEGSKA (reference sequence).

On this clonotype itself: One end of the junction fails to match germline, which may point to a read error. The CDR3 DNA sequence: TGTGCCCGCAGTTTACAGCGCGGCGGATACTACGAGCAGTACTTC. It specifies CARSLQRGGYYEQYF. The chain uses TRBV27 and TRBJ2-5, with D unclear. The J call could be wrong; TRBJ2-7 is a better fit for the DNA end. Germline assignment: CDR1 MNHEY and CDR2 SMNVEV (reference sequence). CDR3 size: 15 residues.

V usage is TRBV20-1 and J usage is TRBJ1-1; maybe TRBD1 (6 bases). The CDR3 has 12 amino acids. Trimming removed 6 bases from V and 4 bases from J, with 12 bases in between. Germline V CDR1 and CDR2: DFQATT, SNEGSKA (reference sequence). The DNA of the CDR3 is TGCAGTGCCCCTGACAGGCCCACTGAAGCTTTCTTT. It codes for CSAPDRPTEAFF.

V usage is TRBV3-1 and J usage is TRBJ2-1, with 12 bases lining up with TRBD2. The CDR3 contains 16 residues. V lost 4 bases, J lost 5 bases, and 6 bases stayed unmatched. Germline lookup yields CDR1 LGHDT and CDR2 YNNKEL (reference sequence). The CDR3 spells CASSPLAGGKDNEQFF. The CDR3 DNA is TGTGCCAGCAGCCCTCTAGCGGGGGGGAAGGACAATGAGCAGTTCTTC.

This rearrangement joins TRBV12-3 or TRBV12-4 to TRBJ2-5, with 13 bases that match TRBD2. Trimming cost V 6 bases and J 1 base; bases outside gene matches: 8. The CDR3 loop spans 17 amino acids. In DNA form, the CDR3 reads TGTGCCAGCAGCCTACTAGCGGGGGGGCGAACCCAAGAGACCCAGTACTTC. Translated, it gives CASSLLAGGRTQETQYF.

The CDR3, as DNA: TGTGCCAGCAGCCCGTTTCGGGGGGGCGCGGAGACCCAGTACTTC. Residues: CASSPFRGGAETQYF. The rearrangement uses TRBV5-6 and TRBJ2-5; 8 bases are shared with TRBD2. The CDR3 has 15 residues. Losses at the gene ends were 4 bases for V and 5 bases for J; bases not matched to a gene: 10. Looked up from germline, CDR1 is SGHDT and CDR2 is YYEEEE. Drawing the rest from reference TRBV5-6 and TRBJ2-5, the complete variable domain is DAGVTQSPTHLIKTRGQQVTLRCSPKSGHDTVSWYQQALGQGPQFIFQYYEEEERQRGNFPDRFSGHQFPNYSSELNVNALLLGDSALYLCASSPFRGGAETQYFGPGTRLLVL.

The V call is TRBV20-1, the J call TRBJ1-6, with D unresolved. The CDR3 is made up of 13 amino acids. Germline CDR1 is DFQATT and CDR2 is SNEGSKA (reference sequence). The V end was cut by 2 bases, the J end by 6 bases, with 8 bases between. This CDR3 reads CSARSGINSPLHF. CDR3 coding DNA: TGCAGTGCTAGATCCGGGATTAATTCACCCCTCCACTTT.

The chain's CDR3 is CASSSTGETTQYF. CDR3 DNA sequence: TGTGCCAGCAGTTCGACAGGAGAGACGACCCAGTACTTC. This chain connects TRBV6-2 or TRBV6-3 to TRBJ2-5; a weak D match, TRBD1 (6 bases). CDR1 is MNHEY, CDR2 SVGEGT, per germline. CDR3 size: 13 residues. V lost 4 bases and J lost 7, with 13 bases in between.

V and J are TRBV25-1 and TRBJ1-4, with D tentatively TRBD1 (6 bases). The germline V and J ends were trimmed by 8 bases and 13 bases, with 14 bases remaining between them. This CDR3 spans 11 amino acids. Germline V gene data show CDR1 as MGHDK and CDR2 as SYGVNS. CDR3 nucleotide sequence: TGTGCCAGCGGAATGGACAGAAGACTGTTTTTT. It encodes CASGMDRRLFF. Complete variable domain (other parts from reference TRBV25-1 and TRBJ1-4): EADIYQTPRYLVIGTGKKITLECSQTMGHDKMYWYQQDPGMELHLIHYSYGVNSTEKGDLSSESTVSRIRTEHFPLTLESARPSHTSQYLCASGMDRRLFFGSGTQLSVL.